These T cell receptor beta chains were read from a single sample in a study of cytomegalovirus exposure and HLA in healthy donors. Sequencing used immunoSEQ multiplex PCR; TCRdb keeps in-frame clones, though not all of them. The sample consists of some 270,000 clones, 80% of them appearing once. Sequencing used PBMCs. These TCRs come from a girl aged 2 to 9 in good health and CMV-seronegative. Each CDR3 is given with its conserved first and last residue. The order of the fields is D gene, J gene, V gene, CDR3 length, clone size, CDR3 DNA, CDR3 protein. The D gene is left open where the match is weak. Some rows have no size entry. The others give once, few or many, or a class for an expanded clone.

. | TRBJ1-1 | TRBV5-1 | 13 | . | TGCGCCAGCAGCACGGGGGGAAACACTGAAGCTTTCTTT | CASSTGGNTEAFF
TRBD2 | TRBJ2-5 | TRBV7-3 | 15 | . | TGTGCCAGCAGCTCAAGAGCGGGGGGCGGAGAGACCCAGTACTTC | CASSSRAGGGETQYF
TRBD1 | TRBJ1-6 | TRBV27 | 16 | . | TGTGCCAGCATGGGATCCCCAGGGGGCCTTGGGTCACCCCTCCACTTT | CASMGSPGGLGSPLHF
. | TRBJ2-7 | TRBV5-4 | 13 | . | TGTGCCAGCAGCGCACAGGGTTCCATGGAGCAGTACTTC | CASSAQGSMEQYF
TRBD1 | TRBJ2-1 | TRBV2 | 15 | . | TGTGCCAGCAGTGTAGGTCTAGCAGGGGGCAATGAGCAGTTCTTC | CASSVGLAGGNEQFF
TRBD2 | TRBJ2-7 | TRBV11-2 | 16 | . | TGTGCCAGCAGCGATGGGCCTCCAGCGGGGGGCTACGAGCAGTACTTC | CASSDGPPAGGYEQYF
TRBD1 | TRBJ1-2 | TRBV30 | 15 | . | TGTGCCTGGAGTGTACAGGGGCAGAGGTCGAATGGCTACACCTTC | CAWSVQGQRSNGYTF
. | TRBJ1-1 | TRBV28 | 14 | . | TGTGCCAGCAGTGTGACGGGAAAGGGCACTGAAGCTTTCTTT | CASSVTGKGTEAFF
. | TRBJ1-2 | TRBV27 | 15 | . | TGTGCCAGCAGTTTTCGGAGTGAGCCATTAAATGGCTACACCTTC | CASSFRSEPLNGYTF
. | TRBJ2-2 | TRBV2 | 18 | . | TGTGCCAGCAGTGAAAGGCAACTAGGAGCAGCGAACACCGGGGAGCTGTTTTTT | CASSERQLGAANTGELFF
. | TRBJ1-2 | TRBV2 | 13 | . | TGTGCCAGCAGTGAAGTCGGGGAGGGTGGCTACACCTTC | CASSEVGEGGYTF
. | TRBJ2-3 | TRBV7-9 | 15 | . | TGTGCCAGCAGCCCGCGGGGGCCCTTCACAGATACGCAGTATTTT | CASSPRGPFTDTQYF
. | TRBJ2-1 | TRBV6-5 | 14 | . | TGTGCCAGCAGCAGTTCTTTTTTGGACAATGAGCAGTTCTTC | CASSSSFLDNEQFF
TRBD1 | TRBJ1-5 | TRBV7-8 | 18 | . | TGTGCCAGCAGCAATAATGGACAGGGATCCCATAGCAATCAGCCCCAGCATTTT | CASSNNGQGSHSNQPQHF
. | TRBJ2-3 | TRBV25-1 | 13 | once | TGTGCCAGCAGGGAAATTAATACAGATACGCAGTATTTT | CASREINTDTQYF
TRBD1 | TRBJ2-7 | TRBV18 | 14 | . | TGTGCCAGCTCACCCGGGACAGAAAACTACGAGCAGTACTTC | CASSPGTENYEQYF
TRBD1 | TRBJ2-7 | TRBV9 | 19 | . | TGTGCCAGCAGCGTAGAGGATAGAGCGGGGACAGGGTTATTTTACGAGCAGTACTTC | CASSVEDRAGTGLFYEQYF
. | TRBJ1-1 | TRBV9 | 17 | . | TGTGCCAGCAGCCCAGAGGGGGGGGCCTTGGGTAGCACTGAAGCTTTCTTT | CASSPEGGALGSTEAFF
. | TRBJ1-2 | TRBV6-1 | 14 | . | TGTGCCAGCAGTGAGAGACTAGCTAACTATGGCTACACCTTC | CASSERLANYGYTF
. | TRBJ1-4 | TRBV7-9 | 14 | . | TGTGCCAGCAGCTCTGACAGCTTGGAGGAAAAACTGTTTTTT | CASSSDSLEEKLFF
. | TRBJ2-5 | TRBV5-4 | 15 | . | TGTGCCAGCAGCTTGATGGCAGGGTCTTTACAGACCCAGTACTTC | CASSLMAGSLQTQYF
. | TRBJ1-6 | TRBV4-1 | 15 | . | TGCGCCAGCAGCCAAGAATCCGCAGGGAATTCACCCCTCCACTTT | CASSQESAGNSPLHF
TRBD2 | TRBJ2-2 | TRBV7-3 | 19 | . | TGTGCCAGCAGCTTCACCGGACTAGCGGGATCCTCGAACACCGGGGAGCTGTTTTTT | CASSFTGLAGSSNTGELFF
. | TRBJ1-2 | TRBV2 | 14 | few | TGTGCCAGCAGTGATCAGGGAATTAACTATGGCTACACCTTC | CASSDQGINYGYTF
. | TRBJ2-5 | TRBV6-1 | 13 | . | TGTGCCAGCGAACAGGGTTTACGGGAGACCCAGTACTTC | CASEQGLRETQYF
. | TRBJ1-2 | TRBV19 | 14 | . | TGTGCCAGTAACGAAGGATGGACAACCTATGGCTACACCTTC | CASNEGWTTYGYTF
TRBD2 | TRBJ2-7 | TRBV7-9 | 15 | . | TGTGCCAGCAGCCGGACTAGCAGTCCCTCCTACGAGCAGTACTTC | CASSRTSSPSYEQYF
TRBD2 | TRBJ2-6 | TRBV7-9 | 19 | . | TGTGCCAGCAGCCAGTCTAGCGGGACTGTCTTCTCTGGGGCCAACGTCCTGACTTTC | CASSQSSGTVFSGANVLTF
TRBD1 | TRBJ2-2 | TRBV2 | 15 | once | TGTGCCAGCAGGGTAGGGGACAGCCGGACCGGGGAGCTGTTTTTT | CASRVGDSRTGELFF
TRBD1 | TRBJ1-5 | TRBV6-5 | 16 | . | TGTGCCAGCAGTTCGCCCAGGGGGGCCGTGCAAGGGGCCCAGCATTTT | CASSSPRGAVQGAQHF
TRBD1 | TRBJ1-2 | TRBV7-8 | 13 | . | TGTGCCAGCAGCATTCGACAGGGCGGAGGCTACACCTTC | CASSIRQGGGYTF
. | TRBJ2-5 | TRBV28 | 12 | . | TGTGCCAGTTGGGGCCCCTTGACGACCCAGTACTTC | CASWGPLTTQYF
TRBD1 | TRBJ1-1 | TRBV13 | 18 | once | TGTGCCAGCAGCCCAAGCCCCGGACAGGGACAATTAAACACTGAAGCTTTCTTT | CASSPSPGQGQLNTEAFF
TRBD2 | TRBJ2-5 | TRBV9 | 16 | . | TGTGCCAGCAGCAGATTAGCGGGCGGGACCCAAGAGACCCAGTACTTC | CASSRLAGGTQETQYF
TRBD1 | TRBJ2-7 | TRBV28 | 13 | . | TGTGCCAGCACCATGGGACAGTCCTACGAGCAGTACTTC | CASTMGQSYEQYF
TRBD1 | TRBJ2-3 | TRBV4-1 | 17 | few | TGCGCCAGCAGCCAAGTTAGGGGGACAGGACCCACAGATACGCAGTATTTT | CASSQVRGTGPTDTQYF
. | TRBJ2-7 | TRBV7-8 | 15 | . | TGTGCCAGCAGCCTAACGCTAGCGCCCCTTTACGAGCAGTACTTC | CASSLTLAPLYEQYF
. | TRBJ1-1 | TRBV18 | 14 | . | TGTGCCAGCTCACCAACACCTTTGAACACTGAAGCTTTCTTT | CASSPTPLNTEAFF
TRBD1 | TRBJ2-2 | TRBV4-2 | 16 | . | TGTGCCAGCAGCCGCCTGGGACAGGTAAACACCGGGGAGCTGTTTTTT | CASSRLGQVNTGELFF
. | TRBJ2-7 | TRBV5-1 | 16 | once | TGCGCCAGCAGCTTACCCAGCGGGCTTTCCTCCTACGAGCAGTACTTC | CASSLPSGLSSYEQYF
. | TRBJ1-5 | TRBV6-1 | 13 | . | TGTGCCAGCGTGACGGGGCAGGGGCAGCCCCAGCATTTT | CASVTGQGQPQHF
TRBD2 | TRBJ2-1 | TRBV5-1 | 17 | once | TGCGCCAGCAGCTTGACGTGGCTAGCGGGAGGCTACAATGAGCAGTTCTTC | CASSLTWLAGGYNEQFF
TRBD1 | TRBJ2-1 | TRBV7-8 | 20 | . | TGTGCCAGCAGCGCCACGCCGGGACAGGGGGCGCAGATCTCCTACAATGAGCAGTTCTTC | CASSATPGQGAQISYNEQFF
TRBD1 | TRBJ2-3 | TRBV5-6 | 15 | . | TGTGCCAGCAGCTTGGACCGACAGGGCCGGAATACGCAGTATTTT | CASSLDRQGRNTQYF
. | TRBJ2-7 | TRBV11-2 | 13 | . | TGTGCCAGCAGCAAGACAGCTTCCTACGAGCAGTACTTC | CASSKTASYEQYF
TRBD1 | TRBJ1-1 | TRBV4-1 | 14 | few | TGCGCCAGCAGCACTTCAGGGGGGATTACTGAAGCTTTCTTT | CASSTSGGITEAFF
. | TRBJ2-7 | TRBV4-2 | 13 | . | TGTGCCAGCAGCCAAGCTGCGACTAGAGAGCAGTACTTC | CASSQAATREQYF
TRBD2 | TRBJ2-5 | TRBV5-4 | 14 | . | TGTGCCAGCAGCTCAACTAGCGGGGGAGAGACCCAGTACTTC | CASSSTSGGETQYF
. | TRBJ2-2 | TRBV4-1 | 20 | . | TGCGCCAGCAGCCAAGAAGGCTGGGGCAGGGGCCCCGCGAACACCGGGGAGCTGTTTTTT | CASSQEGWGRGPANTGELFF
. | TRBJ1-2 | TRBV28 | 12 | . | TGTGCCAGCAGGGGGACTGTCTATGGCTACACCTTC | CASRGTVYGYTF
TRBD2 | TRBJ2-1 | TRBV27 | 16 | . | TGTGCCAGCAGTTTATCTGCCAGCGGGGGGCCCAATGAGCAGTTCTTC | CASSLSASGGPNEQFF
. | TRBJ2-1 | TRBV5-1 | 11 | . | TGCGCCAGCAGCCAACAGGGACGGCAGTTCTTC | CASSQQGRQFF
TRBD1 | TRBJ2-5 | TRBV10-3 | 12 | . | TGTGCCACCCAGGGGGATCAAGAGACCCAGTACTTC | CATQGDQETQYF